This is a list of T cell receptor beta chains from one sample in a study of T cell responses to AZD1222 COVID-19 vaccine. The data were produced by immunoSEQ multiplex PCR, yet TCRdb's version contains in-frame clones alone and is incomplete. The sample carries under 200,000 clones, 75% to 95% recorded once. The sample here was peripheral blood, taken on day 0 of AZD1222 vaccination. Receptor source: an adult in good health. Both conserved end residues are part of each CDR3. A D gene is named only where the DNA matches it firmly. Where a row states a size, it is once, few, many or the class of an expanded clone; other rows omit it.

abundance | j_gene | d_gene | v_gene | CDR3aa | CDR3nt
few | TRBJ1-4 | NA | TRBV11-2 | CASSLGGALEKLFF | TGTGCCAGCTCCTTGGGGGGCGCTTTAGAAAAACTGTTTTTT
NA | TRBJ2-7 | TRBD2 | TRBV18 | CASSPGLGYEQYF | TGTGCCAGCTCACCGGGACTAGGGTACGAGCAGTACTTC
NA | TRBJ1-1 | NA | TRBV7-5 | CARSGGGTHYLNTEAFF | TGTGCCAGAAGCGGAGGCGGGACACACTACTTGAACACTGAAGCTTTCTTT
NA | TRBJ1-1 | TRBD1 | TRBV29-1 | CSVGRQGLNTEAFF | TGCAGCGTTGGACGACAGGGTTTGAACACTGAAGCTTTCTTT
NA | TRBJ2-2 | TRBD2 | TRBV7-9 | CASSFPGVAGDTGELFF | TGTGCCAGCAGCTTTCCCGGGGTAGCGGGGGACACCGGGGAGCTGTTTTTT
NA | TRBJ2-3 | NA | TRBV28 | CASSFSGSLEATDTQYF | TGTGCCAGCAGTTTTAGTGGCTCACTGGAGGCCACAGATACGCAGTATTTT
NA | TRBJ1-2 | NA | TRBV13 | CASSESRGLYGYTF | TGTGCCAGCAGCGAAAGCCGGGGTCTCTATGGCTACACCTTC
NA | TRBJ1-2 | NA | TRBV20-1 | CSAGRRGYTF | TGCAGTGCTGGGCGTAGGGGCTACACCTTC
NA | TRBJ1-1 | NA | TRBV7-9 | CASSLKGSTEAFF | TGTGCCAGCAGCTTAAAAGGGTCGACTGAAGCTTTCTTT
NA | TRBJ1-1 | NA | TRBV2 | CAGGTGMNTEAFF | TGTGCCGGCGGAACAGGGATGAACACTGAAGCTTTCTTT
NA | TRBJ2-7 | NA | TRBV24-1 | CATSAQGGVHEQYF | TGTGCCACCAGTGCCCAAGGCGGCGTCCACGAGCAGTACTTC
NA | TRBJ1-2 | NA | TRBV7-9 | CASSLQENYGYTF | TGTGCCAGCAGCTTACAAGAAAACTATGGCTACACCTTC
NA | TRBJ1-1 | NA | TRBV5-1 | CASSLGGMNTEAFF | TGCGCCAGCAGCCTAGGAGGCATGAACACTGAAGCTTTCTTT
NA | TRBJ1-2 | NA | TRBV7-2 | CASSLGLRQSYTF | TGTGCCAGCAGCTTGGGTCTCAGGCAGAGCTACACCTTC
NA | TRBJ1-2 | NA | TRBV27 | CASSPIQGYGYTF | TGTGCCAGCAGTCCCATACAGGGCTATGGCTACACCTTC
NA | TRBJ1-6 | NA | TRBV9 | CASSPGGHNSPLHF | TGTGCCAGCAGCCCGGGGGGTCATAATTCACCCCTCCACTTT
NA | TRBJ2-1 | NA | TRBV28 | CASTQVPYNEQFF | TGTGCCAGCACCCAGGTTCCCTACAATGAGCAGTTCTTC
NA | TRBJ1-2 | NA | TRBV12-5 | CASGLVRCWCYTF | TGTGCTAGTGGTTTGGTACGATGTTGGTGCTACACCTTC
NA | TRBJ1-1 | NA | TRBV5-1 | CASSSLGGLNTEAFF | TGCGCCAGCAGCTCGCTGGGGGGATTGAACACTGAAGCTTTCTTT
NA | TRBJ2-5 | NA | TRBV5-1 | CASSYEARETQYF | TGCGCCAGCAGTTACGAGGCTAGAGAGACCCAGTACTTC
NA | TRBJ1-6 | TRBD1 | TRBV27 | CASSRTGVNNSPLHF | TGTGCCAGCAGCCGGACAGGGGTCAATAATTCACCCCTCCACTTT
NA | TRBJ1-4 | TRBD1 | TRBV7-9 | CASSLGQVAGEKLFF | TGTGCCAGCAGCCTAGGACAGGTGGCTGGTGAAAAACTGTTTTTT
NA | TRBJ1-1 | TRBD1 | TRBV18 | CASVTGGRTEAFF | TGTGCCAGCGTGACAGGGGGCCGGACTGAAGCTTTCTTT
NA | TRBJ1-1 | NA | TRBV27 | CASSPFGGGEAFF | TGTGCCAGCAGTCCCTTCGGTGGCGGTGAAGCTTTCTTT
NA | TRBJ2-7 | TRBD1 | TRBV9 | CASSVDGTGGYEQYF | TGTGCCAGCAGCGTAGACGGGACAGGGGGCTACGAGCAGTACTTC
NA | TRBJ1-5 | NA | TRBV6-6 | CASSYNSNVHNQPQHF | TGTGCCAGCAGTTATAATTCGAACGTTCACAATCAGCCCCAGCATTTT
NA | TRBJ2-5 | TRBD2 | TRBV5-1 | CASSLARAGGLQETQYF | TGCGCCAGCAGCTTGGCCCGAGCGGGGGGTCTACAAGAGACCCAGTACTTC
NA | TRBJ2-1 | NA | TRBV27 | CASSLSAGAPYNEQFF | TGTGCCAGCAGTTTATCTGCAGGGGCTCCATACAATGAGCAGTTCTTC
NA | TRBJ1-2 | TRBD1 | TRBV7-9 | CASSPTDRATF | TGTGCCAGCAGCCCTACGGACAGGGCGACCTTC
few | TRBJ2-2 | TRBD2 | TRBV2 | CASSIPLAGGKNTGELFF | TGTGCCAGCAGTATTCCACTAGCGGGGGGCAAGAACACCGGGGAGCTGTTTTTT
NA | TRBJ1-4 | NA | TRBV6-1 | CASSEEIRGRGEKLFF | TGTGCCAGCAGTGAAGAAATCCGGGGGCGAGGTGAAAAACTGTTTTTT
NA | TRBJ1-3 | NA | TRBV11-3 | CASSSDGGNTIYF | TGTGCCAGCAGCTCCGACGGGGGAAACACCATATATTTT
NA | TRBJ1-1 | NA | TRBV18 | CASSQKGTTEAFF | TGTGCCAGCTCACAGAAGGGGACCACTGAAGCTTTCTTT
NA | TRBJ1-1 | NA | TRBV29-1 | CSVVGQMNTEAFF | TGCAGCGTTGTCGGACAGATGAACACTGAAGCTTTCTTT
once | TRBJ2-7 | NA | TRBV6-5 | CASRAREGPYEQYF | TGTGCCAGCAGAGCCAGGGAAGGCCCCTACGAGCAGTACTTC
NA | TRBJ2-3 | TRBD1 | TRBV6-5 | CASSRDRVSTDTQYF | TGTGCCAGCAGTCGGGACAGGGTCTCCACAGATACGCAGTATTTT
NA | TRBJ1-6 | NA | TRBV7-2 | CASSLEGGNSPLHF | TGTGCCAGCAGCTTAGAAGGGGGGAATTCACCCCTCCACTTT
NA | TRBJ2-7 | NA | TRBV4-2 | CASSQEGGGREQYF | TGTGCCAGCAGCCAAGAGGGAGGTGGGAGGGAGCAGTACTTC
NA | TRBJ1-5 | NA | TRBV6-5 | CASSYSIPLGNQPQHF | TGTGCCAGCAGTTACTCGATCCCGCTGGGCAATCAGCCCCAGCATTTT
once | TRBJ1-2 | NA | TRBV19 | CASSSEPSGRGYTF | TGTGCCAGTAGTTCAGAGCCCTCCGGAAGGGGCTACACCTTC
NA | TRBJ2-1 | TRBD2 | TRBV6-4 | CASRERGSSYNEQFF | TGTGCCAGCAGAGAGCGGGGGAGCTCCTACAATGAGCAGTTCTTC
NA | TRBJ2-2 | NA | TRBV28 | CASSLVGGELFF | TGTGCCAGCAGTTTGGTTGGGGGGGAGCTGTTTTTT
NA | TRBJ1-5 | NA | TRBV28 | CASSFEEPQHF | TGTGCCAGCAGTTTTGAAGAGCCCCAGCATTTT
NA | TRBJ2-2 | NA | TRBV9 | CASSGSLNTGELFF | TGTGCCAGCAGCGGCTCATTGAACACCGGGGAGCTGTTTTTT
NA | TRBJ1-3 | NA | TRBV29-1 | CSVLENSGNTIYF | TGCAGCGTTCTAGAGAACTCTGGAAACACCATATATTTT
NA | TRBJ1-1 | NA | TRBV10-2 | CASTTEVGSAEAFF | TGCGCCAGCACTACCGAGGTGGGTTCCGCTGAAGCTTTCTTT
once | TRBJ1-2 | NA | TRBV14 | CASSQERLGYTF | TGTGCCAGCAGCCAAGAACGATTGGGCTACACCTTC
NA | TRBJ1-1 | NA | TRBV19 | CASSIDLGQINTEAFF | TGTGCCAGTAGTATAGATCTAGGACAGATCAACACTGAAGCTTTCTTT
NA | TRBJ1-2 | NA | TRBV9 | CASSVAQDGYTF | TGTGCCAGCAGCGTAGCACAAGATGGCTACACCTTC
NA | TRBJ2-3 | NA | TRBV27 | CASSQRLVSSLDTQYF | TGTGCCAGCAGTCAAAGACTAGTTAGTTCGCTAGATACGCAGTATTTT
NA | TRBJ1-3 | NA | TRBV9 | CASSVGRGPGNTIYF | TGTGCCAGCAGCGTAGGCCGGGGCCCTGGAAACACCATATATTTT
NA | TRBJ1-6 | NA | TRBV7-9 | CASSSYGGQNSPLHF | TGTGCCAGCAGCTCGTACGGGGGTCAAAATTCACCCCTCCACTTT
NA | TRBJ2-7 | NA | TRBV6-5 | CASSSLDRSSYEQYF | TGTGCCAGCAGTTCTTTAGACAGGTCCTCCTACGAGCAGTACTTC